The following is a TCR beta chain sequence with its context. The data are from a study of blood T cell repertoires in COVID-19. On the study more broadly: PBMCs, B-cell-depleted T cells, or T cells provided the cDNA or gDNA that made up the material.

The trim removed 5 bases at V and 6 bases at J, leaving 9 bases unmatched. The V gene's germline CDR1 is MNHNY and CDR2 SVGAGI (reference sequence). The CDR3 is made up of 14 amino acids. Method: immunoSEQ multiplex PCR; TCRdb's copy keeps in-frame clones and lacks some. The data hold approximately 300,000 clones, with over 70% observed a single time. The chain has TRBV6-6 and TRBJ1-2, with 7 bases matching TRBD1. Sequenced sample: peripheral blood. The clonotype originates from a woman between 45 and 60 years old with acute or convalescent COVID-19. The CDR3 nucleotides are TGTGCCAGCAGTACCCGGGGACAGAGAGATGGCTACACCTTC. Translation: CASSTRGQRDGYTF.